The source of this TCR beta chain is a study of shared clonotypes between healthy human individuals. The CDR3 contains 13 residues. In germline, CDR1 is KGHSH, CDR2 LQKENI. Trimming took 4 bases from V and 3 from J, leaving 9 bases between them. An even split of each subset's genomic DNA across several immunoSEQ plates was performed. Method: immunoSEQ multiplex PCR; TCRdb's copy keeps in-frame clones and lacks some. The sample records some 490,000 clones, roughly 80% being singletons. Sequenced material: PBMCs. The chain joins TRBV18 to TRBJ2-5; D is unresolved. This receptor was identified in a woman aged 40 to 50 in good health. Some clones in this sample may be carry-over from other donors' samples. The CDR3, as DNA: TGTGCCAGCTCACAGGGCACAAAAGAGACCCAGTACTTC. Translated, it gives CASSQGTKETQYF.